This T cell receptor beta chain was captured in a study of OX40 agonist ivuxolimab in advanced cancers. Using immunoSEQ multiplex PCR, the repertoire was profiled, and TCRdb retains in-frame clones only, with some absent. The table lists fewer than 30,000 clones, approximately 86% of them singletons. The CDR3 loop spans 15 amino acids. The V end was cut by 0 bases, the J end by 4 bases, with 11 bases between. Germline CDR1 and CDR2: SGHDT and YYEEEE. The receptor comes from an adult with an advanced solid tumor such as melanoma, head and neck, liver or kidney cancer. The chain employs TRBV5-6 and TRBJ1-3, with D possibly TRBD1 on 5 matching bases. The sample here was CD4+ or CD8+ T cells sorted from blood, taken in a trial of the OX40 agonist ivuxolimab. CDR3 loop: CASSLVGTAGNTIYF. CDR3 nucleotide sequence: TGTGCCAGCAGCTTGGTTGGGACTGCGGGAAACACCATATATTTT.